These 20 T cell receptor beta chains were sequenced from one sample in a study of beta chain features in type 1 diabetes (dated by TCRdb to about 2018). What the study reported, not specific to this receptor: In all four CD4+ subsets, TCRB CDR3 length was moderately but significantly shorter in type 1 diabetes patients.

These receptors lack a known antigen. Library method: the immunoSEQ multiplex PCR assay. The entire amount of isolated RNA was reverse transcribed using the High Capacity cDNA Reverse Transcription Kit, so the sequenced TCRB transcripts were expressed ones. Entries here come from immuneACCESS through TCRdb and include only in-frame sequences with V and J called. Some clones fail to appear in such tables; in the studies checked, an unresolved V gene covers under half of the shortfall, and the cause of the remainder is unknown. This sample lists 200,000 to 300,000 clones; around 21% were detected once. The ten largest account for more than 0.025% of the sample. Sequencing was done on a sample of naive CD4+ T cells from blood. The intended sense of this specimen's cell subset or site label: true naive CD4+ T cells. The receptors were gathered from a middle-aged woman with type 1 diabetes.

This clone was seen more than once but under ten times. The chain has TRBV5-1 and TRBJ2-3; D call uncertain. V dropped 0 bases and J dropped 4 bases, with 3 bases sitting between them. This CDR3 comprises 12 residues. Germline loops: CDR1 SGHRS, CDR2 YFSETQ. The CDR3 is CASSLVSDTQYF. CDR3 nucleotides: TGCGCCAGCAGCTTGGTATCAGATACGCAGTATTTT.

In this sample, this clone turned up a few times. The V and J genes are TRBV9 and TRBJ1-6, with no clear D. This CDR3 spans 15 amino acids. Germline V gene data show CDR1 as SGDLS and CDR2 as YYNGEE. V lost 3 bases, J lost 0 bases, and 7 bases lay in between. The CDR3 DNA follows: TGTGCCAGCAGCGAACGCAGCTCCTATAATTCACCCCTCCACTTT. Translation: CASSERSSYNSPLHF. Combining the CDR3 with reference TRBV9 and TRBJ1-6 gives the whole variable domain DSGVTQTPKHLITATGQRVTLRCSPRSGDLSVYWYQQSLDQGLQFLIQYYNGEERAKGNILERFSAQQFPDLHSELNLSSLELGDSALYFCASSERSSYNSPLHFGNGTRLTVT.

This clone was seen a handful of times. CDR3 sequence reads: CASSHQTGFGSYTGELFF. The CDR3 nucleotides are TGTGCCAGCAGCCACCAGACAGGGTTTGGTTCTTACACCGGGGAGCTGTTTTTT. The J gene is TRBJ2-2, the V gene TRBV9, with TRBD1 identical over 7 bases. The CDR3 has 18 amino acids. Germline V gene lookup returns CDR1 SGDLS and CDR2 YYNGEE. V lost 4 bases and J lost 3; bases outside the gene matches: 15.

This clone was seen a handful of times. The chain has TRBV15 and TRBJ1-4; 9 bases match TRBD1. V lost 3 bases, J lost 8 bases, and 4 bases stayed unmatched. The CDR3 extends over 14 amino acids. Germline V gene sequence: CDR1 LNHNV, CDR2 YYDKDF (reference sequence). CDR3 bases: TGTGCCACCAGCAGCGACAGGGGGATGGAAAAACTGTTTTTT. Translated: CATSSDRGMEKLFF. Combining the CDR3 with reference TRBV15 and TRBJ1-4 gives the whole variable domain DAMVIQNPRYQVTQFGKPVTLSCSQTLNHNVMYWYQQKSSQAPKLLFHYYDKDFNNEADTPDNFQSRRPNTSFCFLDIRSPGLGDTAMYLCATSSDRGMEKLFFGSGTQLSVL.

The chain is built from TRBV10-3 and TRBJ1-1; D uncertain. This CDR3 has 12 amino acids. V was shortened by 3 bases and J by 4 bases, with 6 bases between the two germline ends. CDR1 and CDR2 from the germline V gene are ENHRY and SYGVKD. The DNA of the CDR3 is TGTGCCATCAGTGACGAGGTCACTGAAGCTTTCTTT. Amino acids: CAISDEVTEAFF.

This clone was counted a few times. V is TRBV4-1 and J is TRBJ1-6, with D hard to call. The length of the CDR3 is 17 residues. The V gene lost 1 base and the J gene lost 0 bases, with 10 bases spanning the gap. Looked up from germline, CDR1 is MGHRA and CDR2 is YSYEKL. The DNA for the CDR3 is TGCGCCAGCAGCCAAGGGGCAGAGAGCTCCTATAATTCACCCCTCCACTTT. Translated: CASSQGAESSYNSPLHF.

The genes are TRBV28 and TRBJ1-5, with D possibly TRBD1 on 6 matching bases. Trimming stripped 4 bases from V and 1 base from J, with 11 bases between. The CDR3 contains 15 residues. Germline CDR1 and CDR2: MDHEN and SYDVKM. The CDR3 DNA follows: TGTGCCAGCAGTTCGACGGGGGGCAGCAATCAGCCCCAGCATTTT. Translated, it gives CASSSTGGSNQPQHF. Combining the CDR3 with reference TRBV28 and TRBJ1-5 gives the whole variable domain DVKVTQSSRYLVKRTGEKVFLECVQDMDHENMFWYRQDPGLGLRLIYFSYDVKMKEKGDIPEGYSVSREKKERFSLILESASTNQTSMYLCASSSTGGSNQPQHFGDGTRLSIL.

V and J are TRBV29-1 and TRBJ2-2, with D unresolved. The CDR3 consists of 14 residues. The V and J ends lost 4 bases and 0 bases respectively, with 9 bases between them. Germline CDR1 SQVTM, CDR2 ANQGSEA. CDR3 DNA: TGCAGCGTTGCGAGGCAGACGAACACCGGGGAGCTGTTTTTT. Its protein is CSVARQTNTGELFF.

Only a few counts were recorded for this clone. The chain joins TRBV7-2 to TRBJ2-7, with 8 nucleotides matching TRBD2. The J segment lost 3 bases and the V segment lost 3 bases, leaving 10 bases of the junction unmatched. Germline CDR1 is SGHTA and CDR2 is FQGNSA. The CDR3 length is 16 residues. CDR3 in DNA: TGTGCCAGCAGCTTGGGTAGAGCGGGAGATGGCTACGAGCAGTACTTC. Amino acids: CASSLGRAGDGYEQYF.

The chain joins TRBV30 to TRBJ2-5, with a weak D call TRBD1 (6 bases). Germline V CDR1 and CDR2: GTSNPN, SVGIG (reference sequence). V was cut by 5 bases and J by 5 bases, with 15 bases left in between. The CDR3 sequence is 13 residues long. The CDR3 sequence is CAWHRVWYETQYF. CDR3 sequence (DNA): TGTGCCTGGCACAGGGTGTGGTACGAGACCCAGTACTTC.

This chain uses TRBV4-3 with TRBJ1-6; TRBD1 agrees at 8 bases. This CDR3 has 16 residues. J was trimmed by 8 bases and V by 1 base; bases with no gene match: 7. Germline V gene data show CDR1 as LGHNA and CDR2 as YSLEER. The CDR3 sequence: CASSQGSTGGYSPLHF. Here the CDR3 DNA reads TGCGCCAGCAGCCAAGGGTCTACAGGGGGATATTCACCCCTCCACTTT.

There are a few counts of this clone. The rearrangement joins TRBV5-4 to TRBJ2-7, with a weak D call TRBD1 (6 bases). The CDR3 has 14 amino acids. In germline, CDR1 is SGHNT, CDR2 YYREEE (reference sequence). Trimming took 4 bases from V and 2 from J, leaving 13 bases between them. CDR3 bases: TGTGCCAGCAGCGTTGGACAGCAGCCCTACGAGCAGTACTTC. Protein sequence: CASSVGQQPYEQYF.

J is TRBJ2-3 and V is TRBV2; TRBD2 is a possible D gene (5 bases). This CDR3 comprises 15 residues. Deletions cut 6 bases from V and 2 bases from J, with 15 bases between. Germline lookup yields CDR1 SNHLY and CDR2 FYNNEI. The CDR3, as DNA: TGTGCCAGCAGGCCACTAGGATCCCTCACAGATACGCAGTATTTT. It yields the protein CASRPLGSLTDTQYF.

The chain combines TRBV15 with TRBJ1-2, with TRBD1 identical over 11 bases. V lost 6 bases, J lost 4 bases, and 7 bases stayed unmatched. Per the germline V gene, CDR1 is LNHNV and CDR2 is YYDKDF (reference sequence). This CDR3 comprises 15 residues. CDR3 sequence: CATRNRDRGFYGYTF. The CDR3 coding sequence is TGTGCCACCAGGAACCGGGACAGGGGGTTCTATGGCTACACCTTC.

The J gene is TRBJ1-5, the V gene TRBV6-6; TRBD1 agrees at 8 bases. V lost 6 bases and J lost 6; bases outside the gene matches: 10. This CDR3 comprises 15 residues. In germline, CDR1 is MNHNY, CDR2 SVGAGI (reference sequence). The CDR3 loop is CASSYGQGLGQPQHF. CDR3 nucleotide sequence: TGTGCCAGCAGCTACGGACAGGGTTTGGGTCAGCCCCAGCATTTT.

This clone was counted a few times. The chain combines TRBV29-1 with TRBJ2-2; 9 bases fit TRBD1. This CDR3 has 14 residues. The J segment lost 5 bases and the V segment lost 4 bases, leaving 5 bases of the junction unmatched. In germline, CDR1 is SQVTM, CDR2 ANQGSEA. CDR3 in amino acids: CSVGGTGWTGELFF. The CDR3 DNA sequence: TGCAGCGTTGGTGGGACAGGGTGGACCGGGGAGCTGTTTTTT.

This clone has more than one count but fewer than ten. V gene TRBV7-9 combines with J gene TRBJ1-5; 7 nucleotides align to TRBD1. Germline CDR1 reads SEHNR; CDR2 reads FQNEAQ (reference sequence). J gave up 9 bases and V 5 bases, and 1 base lay outside the gene matches. The CDR3 loop spans 11 amino acids. As DNA, the CDR3 is TGTGCCAGCAGCCCAGGGGGGCCCCAGCATTTT. It is translated as CASSPGGPQHF.

This clone was detected only a few times. V usage is TRBV5-8 and J usage is TRBJ2-4; 9 nucleotides match TRBD1. Germline CDR1 is SGHTS and CDR2 is YDEGEE. V gave up 5 bases and J gave up 1 base; unmatched junction bases: 4. This CDR3 comprises 15 residues. The DNA of the CDR3 is TGTGCCAGCAGACAACAGGGGGCTGCCAAAAACATTCAGTACTTC. Protein product: CASRQQGAAKNIQYF.

J is TRBJ2-2 and V is TRBV5-1; perhaps TRBD1 as D (5 bases). The CDR3 has 15 amino acids. The V gene lost 4 bases and the J gene lost 1 base, with 11 bases spanning the gap. CDR1 and CDR2 from the germline V gene are SGHRS and YFSETQ. CDR3 protein: CASSEGTGNTGELFF. The CDR3 DNA reads TGCGCCAGCAGCGAAGGAACAGGGAACACCGGGGAGCTGTTTTTT. Supplemented by reference TRBV5-1 and TRBJ2-2, the full variable domain reads KAGVTQTPRYLIKTRGQQVTLSCSPISGHRSVSWYQQTPGQGLQFLFEYFSETQRNKGNFPGRFSGRQFSNSRSEMNVSTLELGDSALYLCASSEGTGNTGELFFGEGSRLTVL.

The chain carries TRBV28 and TRBJ2-3; maybe TRBD2 (6 bases). This CDR3 has 13 residues. V lost 10 bases, J lost 2 bases, and 13 bases lay in between. CDR1 MDHEN and CDR2 SYDVKM come from the germline V gene. CDR3 nucleotide sequence: TGTGCCACCGACCGGGGGTTCACAGATACGCAGTATTTT. Protein sequence: CATDRGFTDTQYF.